This passage covers 4 T cell receptor beta chains from one sample sequenced in a study of molecular identifiers for immune sequencing clone quantification. TCRdb processed the PCR reads anew with MiXCR; each CDR3 protein has one entry. Of 50,000 to 65,000 distinct CDR3 sequences listed, under 30% are singletons. The sequencing sample was made of naive CD8+ T cells from blood, with Jurkat cell RNA spiked in. The subset denotes: FACS-sorted CD8+CD4-CCR7+CD45RA+ naive T cells. These receptors all come from a human donor in good health. Some libraries in this study had Jurkat cell RNA spiked in.

In this sample, this clonotype turned up a few times. The genes are TRBV7-9 and TRBJ1-1; 10 nucleotides line up with TRBD1. CDR3 length: 15 residues. Germline-derived CDR1 and CDR2 are SEHNR and FQNEAQ (reference sequence). V shed 6 bases and J 3 bases; nucleotides not matched to a gene: 7. Here the CDR3 DNA reads TGTGCCAGCAGGTTCCAGGACAGGGGGGACACTGAAGCTTTCTTT. This translates into CASRFQDRGDTEAFF.

This clonotype was seen a handful of times. V usage is TRBV11-2 and J usage is TRBJ1-5; D gene ambiguous. V was cut by 3 bases and J by 4 bases, with 13 bases left in between. Germline assignment: CDR1 SGHAT and CDR2 FQNNGV. CDR3 size: 15 residues. CDR3 loop: CASSLNGLGNQPQHF. The CDR3 DNA follows: TGTGCCAGCAGCTTGAACGGACTGGGAAATCAGCCCCAGCATTTT.

Many counts were recorded for this clonotype. The chain uses TRBV7-9 and TRBJ2-7; the D is unclear. This CDR3 is 13 amino acids long. Trimming pared 0 bases from V and 6 bases from J, leaving 9 bases between. The V gene's germline CDR1 is SEHNR and CDR2 FQNEAQ (reference sequence). CDR3 nucleotide sequence: TGTGCCAGCAGCTTAGCTGTGGCCCCCGAGCAGTACTTC. It codes for CASSLAVAPEQYF.

This clonotype came up a few times. One base away lies a much larger clone, so this may be a sequencing read error. The chain combines TRBV27 with TRBJ2-5, with TRBD1 matching 7 bases. Germline CDR1 is MNHEY and CDR2 is SMNVEV (reference sequence). The CDR3 covers 14 residues. CDR3 coding DNA: TGTGCCAGCAGTCCGTGGGACAGCCAAGGGACCCAGTACTTC. It is translated as CASSPWDSQGTQYF.